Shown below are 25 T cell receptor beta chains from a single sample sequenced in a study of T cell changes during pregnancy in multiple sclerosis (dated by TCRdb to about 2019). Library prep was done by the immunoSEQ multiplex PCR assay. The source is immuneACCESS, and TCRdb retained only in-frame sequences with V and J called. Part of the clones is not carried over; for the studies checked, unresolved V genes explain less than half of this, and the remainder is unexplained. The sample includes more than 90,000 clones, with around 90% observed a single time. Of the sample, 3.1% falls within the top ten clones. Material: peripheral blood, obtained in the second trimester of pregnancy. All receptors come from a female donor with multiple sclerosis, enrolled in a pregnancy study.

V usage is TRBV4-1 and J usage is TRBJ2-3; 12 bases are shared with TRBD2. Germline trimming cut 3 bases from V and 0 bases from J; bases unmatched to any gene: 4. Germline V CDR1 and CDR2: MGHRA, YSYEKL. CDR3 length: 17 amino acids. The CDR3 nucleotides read TGCGCCAGCAGCCAGAGGCTAGCGGGAGGGAGCACAGATACGCAGTATTTT. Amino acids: CASSQRLAGGSTDTQYF.

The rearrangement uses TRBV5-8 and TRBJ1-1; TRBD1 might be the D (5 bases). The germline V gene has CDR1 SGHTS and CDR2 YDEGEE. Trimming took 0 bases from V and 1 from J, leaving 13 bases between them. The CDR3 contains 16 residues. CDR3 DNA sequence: TGTGCCAGCAGCTTGGCGGGGGGGGTGCGGAACACTGAAGCTTTCTTT. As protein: CASSLAGGVRNTEAFF.

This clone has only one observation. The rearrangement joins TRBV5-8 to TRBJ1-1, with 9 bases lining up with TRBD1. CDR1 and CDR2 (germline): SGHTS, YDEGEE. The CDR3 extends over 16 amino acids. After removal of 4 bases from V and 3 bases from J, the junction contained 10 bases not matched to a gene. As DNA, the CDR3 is TGTGCCAGCAGCGTGAACAGGGGGCATCTGGACACTGAAGCTTTCTTT. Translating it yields CASSVNRGHLDTEAFF.

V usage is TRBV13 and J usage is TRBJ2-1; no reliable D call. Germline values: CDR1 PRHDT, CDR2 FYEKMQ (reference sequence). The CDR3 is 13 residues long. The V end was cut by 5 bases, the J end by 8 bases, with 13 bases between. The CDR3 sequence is CASSPFSRDEQFF. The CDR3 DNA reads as TGTGCCAGCAGCCCCTTTTCCCGTGATGAGCAGTTCTTC.

CDR3 nucleotide sequence: TGTGCCAGCAGTCCCGGGACAGGGGGAGTTATGAACACTGAAGCTTTCTTT. Amino acid sequence: CASSPGTGGVMNTEAFF. The chain recombines TRBV28 with TRBJ1-1; 11 bases match TRBD1. V shed 5 bases and J 0 bases; nucleotides not matched to a gene: 8. CDR3 length equals 17 residues. Germline V gene lookup returns CDR1 MDHEN and CDR2 SYDVKM.

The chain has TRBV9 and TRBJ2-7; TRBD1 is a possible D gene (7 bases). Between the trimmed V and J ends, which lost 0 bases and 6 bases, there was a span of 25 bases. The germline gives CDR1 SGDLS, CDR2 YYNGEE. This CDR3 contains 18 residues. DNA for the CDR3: TGTGCCAGCAGCGTAGACGGAGGGGGCTATACCCTTATTCGCGAGCAGTACTTC. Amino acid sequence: CASSVDGGGYTLIREQYF.

The CDR3 protein is CASSYKGRNTEAFF. CDR3 DNA sequence: TGTGCCAGCAGTTACAAGGGGCGGAACACTGAAGCTTTCTTT. This chain uses TRBV6-5 with TRBJ1-1; D perhaps matches TRBD1 (5 bases). CDR3 size: 14 residues. The V gene lost 2 bases and the J gene lost 1 base, with 8 bases spanning the gap. Germline CDR1 MNHEY, CDR2 SVGAGI.

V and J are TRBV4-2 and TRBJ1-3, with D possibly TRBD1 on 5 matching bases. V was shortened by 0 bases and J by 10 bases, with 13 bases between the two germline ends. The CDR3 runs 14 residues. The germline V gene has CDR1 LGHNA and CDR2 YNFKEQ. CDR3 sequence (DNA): TGTGCCAGCAGCCAAGATTTTGGGGCGCGGACCATATATTTT. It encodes CASSQDFGARTIYF.

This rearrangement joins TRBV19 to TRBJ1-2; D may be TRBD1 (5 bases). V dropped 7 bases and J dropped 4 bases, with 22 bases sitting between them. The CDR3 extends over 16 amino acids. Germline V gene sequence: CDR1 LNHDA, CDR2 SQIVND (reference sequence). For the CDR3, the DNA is TGTGCCAGTAATCTCGAGTGGCAGGGAGGAGTCTATGGCTACACCTTC. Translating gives CASNLEWQGGVYGYTF. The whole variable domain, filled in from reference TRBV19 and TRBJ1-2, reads DGGITQSPKYLFRKEGQNVTLSCEQNLNHDAMYWYRQDPGQGLRLIYYSQIVNDFQKGDIAEGYSVSREKKESFPLTVTSAQKNPTAFYLCASNLEWQGGVYGYTFGSGTRLTVV.

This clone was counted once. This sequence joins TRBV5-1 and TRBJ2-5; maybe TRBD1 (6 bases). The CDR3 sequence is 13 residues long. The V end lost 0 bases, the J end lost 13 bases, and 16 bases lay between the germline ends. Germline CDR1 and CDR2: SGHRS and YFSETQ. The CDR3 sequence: CASSLDRELNRYF. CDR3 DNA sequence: TGCGCCAGCAGCTTGGACAGGGAGCTTAATAGGTACTTC.

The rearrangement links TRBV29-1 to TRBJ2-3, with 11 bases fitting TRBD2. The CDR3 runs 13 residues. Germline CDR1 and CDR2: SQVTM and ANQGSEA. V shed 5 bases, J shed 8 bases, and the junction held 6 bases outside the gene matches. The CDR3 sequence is CSVKLAGEPTQYF. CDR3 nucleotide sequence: TGCAGCGTTAAACTAGCGGGAGAACCTACGCAGTATTTT.

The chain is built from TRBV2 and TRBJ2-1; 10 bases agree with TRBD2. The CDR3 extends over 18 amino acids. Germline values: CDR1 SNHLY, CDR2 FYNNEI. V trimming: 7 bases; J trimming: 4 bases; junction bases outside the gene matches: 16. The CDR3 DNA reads TGTGCCAGCATTCCCGCCTCCGGACTAGCGGATATGTACAATGAGCAGTTCTTC. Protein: CASIPASGLADMYNEQFF.

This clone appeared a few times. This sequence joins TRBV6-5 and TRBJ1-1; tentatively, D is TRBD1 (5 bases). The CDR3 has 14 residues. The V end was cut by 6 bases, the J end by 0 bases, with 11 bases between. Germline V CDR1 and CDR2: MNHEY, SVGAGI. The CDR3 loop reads CASSLDNLNTEAFF. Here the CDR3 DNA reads TGTGCCAGCAGCTTGGACAACTTGAACACTGAAGCTTTCTTT.

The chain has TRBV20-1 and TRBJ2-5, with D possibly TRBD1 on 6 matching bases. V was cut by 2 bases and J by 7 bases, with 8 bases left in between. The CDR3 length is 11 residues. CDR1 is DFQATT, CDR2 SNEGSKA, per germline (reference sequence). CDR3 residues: CSARSQGTQYF. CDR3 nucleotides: TGCAGTGCTAGATCACAGGGGACCCAGTACTTC.

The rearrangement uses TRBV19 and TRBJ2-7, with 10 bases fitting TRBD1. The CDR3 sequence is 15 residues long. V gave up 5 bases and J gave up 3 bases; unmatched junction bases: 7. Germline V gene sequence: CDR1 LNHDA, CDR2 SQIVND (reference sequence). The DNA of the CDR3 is TGTGCCAGTAGTTCCCGGACAGGGGGGAACTACGAGCAGTACTTC. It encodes CASSSRTGGNYEQYF.

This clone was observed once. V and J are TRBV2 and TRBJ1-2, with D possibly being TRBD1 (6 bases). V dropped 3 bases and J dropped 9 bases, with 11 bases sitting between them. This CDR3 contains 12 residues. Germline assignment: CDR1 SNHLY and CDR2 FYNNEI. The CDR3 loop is CASSDWGLSYTF. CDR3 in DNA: TGTGCCAGCAGTGATTGGGGGCTTAGCTACACCTTC. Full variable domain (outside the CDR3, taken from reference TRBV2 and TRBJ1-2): EPEVTQTPSHQVTQMGQEVILRCVPISNHLYFYWYRQILGQKVEFLVSFYNNEISEKSEIFDDQFSVERPDGSNFTLKIRSTKLEDSAMYFCASSDWGLSYTFGSGTRLTVV.

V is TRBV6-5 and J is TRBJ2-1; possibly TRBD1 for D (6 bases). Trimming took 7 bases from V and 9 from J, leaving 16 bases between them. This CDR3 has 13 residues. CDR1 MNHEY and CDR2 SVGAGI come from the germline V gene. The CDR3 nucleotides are TGTGCCAGCACCGGAACAGGGCAAGGTGAGCAGTTCTTC. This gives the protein CASTGTGQGEQFF.

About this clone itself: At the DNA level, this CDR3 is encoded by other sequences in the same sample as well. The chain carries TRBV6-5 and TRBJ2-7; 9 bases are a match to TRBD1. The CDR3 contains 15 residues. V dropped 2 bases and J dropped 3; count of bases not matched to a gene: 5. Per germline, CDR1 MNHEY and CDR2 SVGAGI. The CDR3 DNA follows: TGTGCCAGCAGTTACCCGACAGGGGGGATCTACGAGCAGTACTTC. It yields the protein CASSYPTGGIYEQYF.

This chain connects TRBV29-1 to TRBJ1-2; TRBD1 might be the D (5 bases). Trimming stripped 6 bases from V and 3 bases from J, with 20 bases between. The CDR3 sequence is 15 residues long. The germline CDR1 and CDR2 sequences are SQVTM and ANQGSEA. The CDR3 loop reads CSVRGGDAQHYGYTF. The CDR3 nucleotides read TGCAGCGTCCGGGGAGGGGACGCTCAACACTATGGCTACACCTTC.

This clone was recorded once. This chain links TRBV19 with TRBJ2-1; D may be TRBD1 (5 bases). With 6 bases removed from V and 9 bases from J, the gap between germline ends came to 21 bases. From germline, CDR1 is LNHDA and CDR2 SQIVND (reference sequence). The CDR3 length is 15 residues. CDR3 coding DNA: TGTGCCAGTAGGAAGGAGTCCCACCAGGGTGGTGAGCAGTTCTTC. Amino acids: CASRKESHQGGEQFF.

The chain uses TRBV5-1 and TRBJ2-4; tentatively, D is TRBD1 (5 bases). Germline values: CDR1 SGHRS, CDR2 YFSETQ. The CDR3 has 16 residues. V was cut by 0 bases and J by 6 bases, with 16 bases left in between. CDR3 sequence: CASSLVGQGRLNIQYF. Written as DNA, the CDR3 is TGCGCCAGCAGCTTGGTGGGGCAGGGAAGGTTAAACATTCAGTACTTC.

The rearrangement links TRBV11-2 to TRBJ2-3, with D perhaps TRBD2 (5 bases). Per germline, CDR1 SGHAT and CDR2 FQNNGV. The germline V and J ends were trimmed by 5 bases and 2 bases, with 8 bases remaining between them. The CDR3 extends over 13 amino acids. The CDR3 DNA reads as TGTGCCAGCAGCGCGGGTTACACAGATACGCAGTATTTT. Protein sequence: CASSAGYTDTQYF.

CDR3 bases: TGTGCCAGCAGCGGGACAGGGATCAATGAGCAGTTCTTC. The encoded protein is CASSGTGINEQFF. The J gene is TRBJ2-1, the V gene TRBV9; 8 nucleotides match TRBD1. The CDR3 runs to 13 residues. In germline, CDR1 is SGDLS, CDR2 YYNGEE. V trimming: 3 bases; J trimming: 6 bases; junction bases outside the gene matches: 2.

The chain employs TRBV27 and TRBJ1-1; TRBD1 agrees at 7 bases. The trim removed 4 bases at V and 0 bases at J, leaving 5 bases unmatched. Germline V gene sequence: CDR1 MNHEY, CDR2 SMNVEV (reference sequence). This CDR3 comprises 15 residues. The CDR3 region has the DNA TGTGCCAGCAGTTATGGGGACAGAATGAACACTGAAGCTTTCTTT. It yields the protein CASSYGDRMNTEAFF.

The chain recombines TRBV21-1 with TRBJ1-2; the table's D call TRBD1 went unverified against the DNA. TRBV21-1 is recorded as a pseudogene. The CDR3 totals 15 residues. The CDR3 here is CASSSRDRVVDGYTF. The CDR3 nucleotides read TGTGCCAGCAGCAGCCGGGACAGGGTAGTGGATGGCTACACCTTC.